This is a list of T cell receptor beta chains from one sample in a study of T cells in Graves' hyperthyroidism and ophthalmopathy. TCRdb redid the calling of the multiplex PCR reads with MiXCR, one entry per CDR3 protein. The profile shows under 350,000 distinct CDR3 sequences, about 13% of them singletons. The sequencing input was blood. The source of these receptors is a woman aged 40 to 50 with Graves' ophthalmopathy. CDR3s include the opening cysteine and the closing phenylalanine or tryptophan. Each record gives: CDR3 length, D gene, J gene, clone size, V gene, CDR3 DNA, CDR3 protein. D genes are given only for firm matches. Clone size is not always given. Where it is, it says once, few, many or a class for expanded clones.

cdr3_length: 13; d_call: NA; j_call: TRBJ2-1; clone_size: many; v_call: TRBV5-1; cdr3_nt: TGCGCCAGCAGCGACCGTGGAGGGGGGGAGCAGTTCTTC; cdr3_aa: CASSDRGGGEQFF
cdr3_length: 16; d_call: TRBD1; j_call: TRBJ1-1; clone_size: many; v_call: TRBV28; cdr3_nt: TGTGCCAGCAGGCCGATTCAAATGGGACAGACCTTTGAAGCTTTCTTT; cdr3_aa: CASRPIQMGQTFEAFF
cdr3_length: 17; d_call: TRBD1; j_call: TRBJ2-2; clone_size: few; v_call: TRBV24-1; cdr3_nt: TGTGCCACCAGTGATTTGCCAGGACAGGGGGTCACCGGGGAGCTGTTTTTT; cdr3_aa: CATSDLPGQGVTGELFF
cdr3_length: 14; d_call: TRBD2; j_call: TRBJ2-3; clone_size: NA; v_call: TRBV20-1; cdr3_nt: TGCAGTGCTGAGAGCGGGAGAGGGACAGATACGCAGTATTTT; cdr3_aa: CSAESGRGTDTQYF
cdr3_length: 16; d_call: TRBD1; j_call: TRBJ1-5; clone_size: many; v_call: TRBV14; cdr3_nt: TGTGCCAGCAGGTGGGACAGGGGGGAGTGGTGGCAGCCCCAGCATTTT; cdr3_aa: CASRWDRGEWWQPQHF
cdr3_length: 16; d_call: TRBD1; j_call: TRBJ2-1; clone_size: NA; v_call: TRBV7-2; cdr3_nt: TGTGCCAGCAGCTCCGTCGGGACAGCTAGTTACAATGAGCAGTTCTTC; cdr3_aa: CASSSVGTASYNEQFF
cdr3_length: 15; d_call: NA; j_call: TRBJ1-2; clone_size: few; v_call: TRBV20-1; cdr3_nt: TGCAGTGCTAGAGATCTCTCCAGACTTGCGAAAGGCTACACCTTC; cdr3_aa: CSARDLSRLAKGYTF
cdr3_length: 13; d_call: NA; j_call: TRBJ2-3; clone_size: many; v_call: TRBV30; cdr3_nt: TGTGCCTGGGTTCGGGCCCCCACAGATACGCAGTATTTT; cdr3_aa: CAWVRAPTDTQYF
cdr3_length: 18; d_call: NA; j_call: TRBJ1-5; clone_size: NA; v_call: TRBV5-5; cdr3_nt: TGTGCCAGCAGCCGAATGGGGGCTATTGGTGTCGGCAATCAGCCCCAGCATTTT; cdr3_aa: CASSRMGAIGVGNQPQHF
cdr3_length: 14; d_call: NA; j_call: TRBJ1-2; clone_size: many; v_call: TRBV14; cdr3_nt: TGTGCCAGCAGCCAAGATTATGGTCCCTATGGCTACACCTTC; cdr3_aa: CASSQDYGPYGYTF
cdr3_length: 17; d_call: NA; j_call: TRBJ2-5; clone_size: few; v_call: TRBV5-6; cdr3_nt: TGTGCCAGCAGCTCTTACGAAGCCGGGATGCGGGCAGAGACCCAGTACTTC; cdr3_aa: CASSSYEAGMRAETQYF
cdr3_length: 15; d_call: NA; j_call: TRBJ2-5; clone_size: NA; v_call: TRBV5-8; cdr3_nt: TGTGCCAGCAGCCCTGGTTCTAGGGTCGGGGAGACCCAGTACTTC; cdr3_aa: CASSPGSRVGETQYF
cdr3_length: 18; d_call: TRBD1; j_call: TRBJ1-4; clone_size: few; v_call: TRBV16; cdr3_nt: TGTGCCAGCAGCCACGGACAGGGGGCCGTTGCAACTAATGAAAAACTGTTTTTT; cdr3_aa: CASSHGQGAVATNEKLFF
cdr3_length: 16; d_call: TRBD2; j_call: TRBJ2-1; clone_size: NA; v_call: TRBV7-8; cdr3_nt: TGTGCCAGCAGCTCCGGGACTAGCGGTTCCTACAATGAGCAGTTCTTC; cdr3_aa: CASSSGTSGSYNEQFF
cdr3_length: 14; d_call: TRBD1; j_call: TRBJ1-1; clone_size: NA; v_call: TRBV7-9; cdr3_nt: TGTGCCAGCCTGACGACAGGGGGCGCGACTGAAGCTTTCTTT; cdr3_aa: CASLTTGGATEAFF
cdr3_length: 17; d_call: TRBD1; j_call: TRBJ1-5; clone_size: many; v_call: TRBV20-1; cdr3_nt: TGCAGTGCTATCGAGGACAGGGTGAATGCGATGGATCAGCCCCAGCATTTT; cdr3_aa: CSAIEDRVNAMDQPQHF
cdr3_length: 14; d_call: NA; j_call: TRBJ1-1; clone_size: many; v_call: TRBV5-5; cdr3_nt: TGTGCCAGCAGCATTGGGACCTTTAACACTGAAGCTTTCTTT; cdr3_aa: CASSIGTFNTEAFF
cdr3_length: 15; d_call: TRBD1; j_call: TRBJ2-7; clone_size: many; v_call: TRBV7-2; cdr3_nt: TGTGCCAGCAGCTTAGCGATACAGGGGGCATCCGAGCAGTACTTC; cdr3_aa: CASSLAIQGASEQYF
cdr3_length: 15; d_call: NA; j_call: TRBJ2-3; clone_size: NA; v_call: TRBV5-4; cdr3_nt: TGTGCCAGCAGCTTGGACTCGCCCAGCACAGATACGCAGTATTTT; cdr3_aa: CASSLDSPSTDTQYF
cdr3_length: 13; d_call: NA; j_call: TRBJ2-7; clone_size: NA; v_call: TRBV27; cdr3_nt: TGTGCCAGCAGTTTTTATTATGGCTACGAGCAGTACTTC; cdr3_aa: CASSFYYGYEQYF
cdr3_length: 14; d_call: NA; j_call: TRBJ2-5; clone_size: many; v_call: TRBV24-1; cdr3_nt: TGTGCCACCAGTGACTCCAGCAGTCGAGAGACCCAGTACTTC; cdr3_aa: CATSDSSSRETQYF
cdr3_length: 16; d_call: TRBD1; j_call: TRBJ2-3; clone_size: many; v_call: TRBV5-1; cdr3_nt: TGCGCCAGCAGCGCGGAAGGACAGGCAGCCACAGATACGCAGTATTTT; cdr3_aa: CASSAEGQAATDTQYF
cdr3_length: 15; d_call: NA; j_call: TRBJ1-1; clone_size: many; v_call: TRBV12-3/TRBV12-4; cdr3_nt: TGTGCCAGCAGTCCGCGTTACAGGGTGAGCACTGAAGCTTTCTTT; cdr3_aa: CASSPRYRVSTEAFF
cdr3_length: 13; d_call: NA; j_call: TRBJ1-1; clone_size: many; v_call: TRBV20-1; cdr3_nt: TGCAGTGCACTATCCAGGGTGAACACTGAAGCTTTCTTT; cdr3_aa: CSALSRVNTEAFF
cdr3_length: 12; d_call: NA; j_call: TRBJ1-5; clone_size: NA; v_call: TRBV25-1; cdr3_nt: TGTGCCAGTTCAGATGGGAGGCAGCCCCAGCATTTT; cdr3_aa: CASSDGRQPQHF
cdr3_length: 17; d_call: TRBD1; j_call: TRBJ1-5; clone_size: many; v_call: TRBV2; cdr3_nt: TGTGCCAGCAGTGACGACCCTCAGGGGGAAGGCAATCAGCCCCAGCATTTT; cdr3_aa: CASSDDPQGEGNQPQHF
cdr3_length: 16; d_call: TRBD2; j_call: TRBJ2-4; clone_size: many; v_call: TRBV28; cdr3_nt: TGTGCCAGCAGTTTCGAACTAGCGGTAGCCAAAAACATTCAGTACTTC; cdr3_aa: CASSFELAVAKNIQYF
cdr3_length: 15; d_call: NA; j_call: TRBJ1-5; clone_size: NA; v_call: TRBV28; cdr3_nt: TGTGCCAGCTACCCACCCGGGTTAAGCAATCAGCCCCAGCATTTT; cdr3_aa: CASYPPGLSNQPQHF
cdr3_length: 15; d_call: TRBD2; j_call: TRBJ2-1; clone_size: few; v_call: TRBV6-5; cdr3_nt: TGTGCCAGCAGTTATGGGCTAGCGGGAGTAGGTGAGCAGTTCTTC; cdr3_aa: CASSYGLAGVGEQFF
cdr3_length: 14; d_call: NA; j_call: TRBJ2-7; clone_size: many; v_call: TRBV12-3/TRBV12-4; cdr3_nt: TGTGCCAGCAGTTTAATAGGGGGTTCCTACGAGCAGTACTTC; cdr3_aa: CASSLIGGSYEQYF
cdr3_length: 12; d_call: NA; j_call: TRBJ1-1; clone_size: few; v_call: TRBV20-1; cdr3_nt: TGCAAGGGGGGCACAGGGCAAACTGAAGCTTTCTTT; cdr3_aa: CKGGTGQTEAFF
cdr3_length: 15; d_call: NA; j_call: TRBJ1-4; clone_size: NA; v_call: TRBV15; cdr3_nt: TGTGCCACCAGCAGGGGCCCTAAACCCAATGAAAAACTGTTTTTT; cdr3_aa: CATSRGPKPNEKLFF
cdr3_length: 16; d_call: TRBD1; j_call: TRBJ1-2; clone_size: few; v_call: TRBV5-6; cdr3_nt: TGTGCCAGCAGCTTGATTCAGGGCAGGGGGAACTATGGCTACACCTTC; cdr3_aa: CASSLIQGRGNYGYTF